Only a few counts were recorded for the clone carrying this T cell receptor (beta chain). Its target is not known. The data were taken from a study of CD8 T cells in ankylosing spondylitis. Study results and limitations: There were earlier reports of some motif variants in reactive arthritis synovial fluid and blood.

Each TCR beta library was made by quantitative 5'-RACE that incorporated molecular barcodes. One entry per CDR3 protein, called by TCRdb with MiXCR from the 5' RACE reads. The data show about 130,000 distinct CDR3 sequences, 9.3% seen once. V lost 1 base to trimming and J lost 0 bases, with 10 bases between them. CDR3 length: 16 amino acids. CDR1 is MGHDK and CDR2 is SYGVNS in the germline V gene. Sample: blood, either unsorted or a sorted T cell fraction (not recorded which). J is TRBJ2-1 and V is TRBV25-1; no reliable D call. The receptor was derived from a male donor with ankylosing spondylitis or in good health (not recorded which). CDR3 loop: CASSEFAVSSYNEQFF. CDR3 sequence (DNA): TGTGCCAGCAGTGAATTTGCGGTAAGCTCCTACAATGAGCAGTTCTTC.